Presented here are 25 T cell receptor beta chains from one specimen sequenced in a study of blood T cell repertoires in COVID-19. Method: immunoSEQ multiplex PCR; TCRdb's copy keeps in-frame clones and lacks some. The sample shows 80,000 to 130,000 clones, 65% to 90% of them seen only once. Sequenced input: PBMCs or T cells enriched from blood (not recorded which). These TCRs come from a woman aged 50 to 60 who had recovered from COVID-19.

The V and J genes are TRBV19 and TRBJ1-5; 7 nucleotides align to TRBD1. The ends lost 1 base at V and 8 bases at J; junction bases unmatched: 14. The CDR3 runs 17 residues. Germline values: CDR1 LNHDA, CDR2 SQIVND (reference sequence). The CDR3 DNA reads TGTGCCAGTAGTATAGTGGGACAGCCTCCGGGACGGGAGCCCCAGCATTTT. This encodes CASSIVGQPPGREPQHF.

This chain connects TRBV27 to TRBJ2-5; 7 nucleotides line up with TRBD2. The length of the CDR3 is 15 residues. Per the germline V gene, CDR1 is MNHEY and CDR2 is SMNVEV (reference sequence). The junction had 15 bases not matched to a gene; V was cut back by 5 bases and J by 9 bases. CDR3 sequence reads: CASSPQSSWGGSQYF. For the CDR3, the DNA is TGTGCCAGCAGTCCTCAAAGTAGCTGGGGAGGGTCCCAGTACTTC.

The chain combines TRBV10-3 with TRBJ1-5; D uncertain. This CDR3 is 15 amino acids long. Germline V gene lookup returns CDR1 ENHRY and CDR2 SYGVKD. V shed 0 bases and J shed 2 bases, with 8 bases lying between them. The CDR3 DNA is TGTGCCATCAGTGAGTCCGGGGTGGGCAATCAGCCCCAGCATTTT. Protein sequence: CAISESGVGNQPQHF.

This chain links TRBV27 with TRBJ2-5; TRBD1 matches 10 bases. Germline lookup yields CDR1 MNHEY and CDR2 SMNVEV (reference sequence). The CDR3 is 16 amino acids. V lost 6 bases and J lost 1; bases outside the gene matches: 8. The CDR3 is CASRRQGARIQETQYF. The CDR3 DNA sequence: TGTGCCAGCAGGAGACAGGGGGCTCGTATCCAAGAGACCCAGTACTTC.

This sequence joins TRBV7-9 and TRBJ2-7, with TRBD1 identical over 9 bases. The CDR3 is 14 residues long. The V and J ends lost 3 bases and 5 bases, in that order; junction bases with no gene match: 5. CDR1 and CDR2 from the germline V gene are SEHNR and FQNEAQ (reference sequence). The CDR3 DNA reads as TGTGCCAGCAGCTTCCCGGACAGGGGCCACGAGCAGTACTTC. It codes for CASSFPDRGHEQYF.

This clone was observed many times. The chain carries TRBV10-3 and TRBJ2-1; 9 bases line up with TRBD2. CDR1 and CDR2 from the germline V gene are ENHRY and SYGVKD. V lost 0 bases and J lost 7; bases outside the gene matches: 1. There are 14 residues in the CDR3. CDR3 DNA: TGTGCCATCAGTGAGTCGCTAGCGGGAAATGAGCAGTTCTTC. Its protein product is CAISESLAGNEQFF.

The chain joins TRBV4-1 to TRBJ1-1; 8 bases are a match to TRBD1. The CDR3 length is 14 residues. V lost 4 bases to trimming and J lost 6 bases; unmatched junction nucleotides: 7. Germline CDR1 and CDR2: MGHRA and YSYEKL. The CDR3 DNA sequence: TGCGCCAGCAGCCGGCGGGCAGGGGGCTCTGAAGCTTTCTTT. Protein product: CASSRRAGGSEAFF.

The V gene is TRBV28, the J gene TRBJ1-1; TRBD1 might be the D (5 bases). CDR1 is MDHEN, CDR2 SYDVKM, per germline. Trimming shortened V by 3 bases and J by 1 base, and 12 bases separated the two germline ends. This CDR3 comprises 15 residues. CDR3 DNA: TGTGCCAGCAGTTTCGTAGGGGCCGAGAACACTGAAGCTTTCTTT. Protein product: CASSFVGAENTEAFF.

V usage is TRBV7-6 and J usage is TRBJ2-2, with D possibly being TRBD2 (5 bases). This CDR3 comprises 16 residues. Trimming took 1 base from V and 2 from J, leaving 11 bases between them. The germline gives CDR1 SGHVS, CDR2 FNYEAQ. The CDR3 sequence: CASSLGEMGNTGELFF. The CDR3 region has the DNA TGTGCCAGCAGCTTAGGGGAGATGGGTAACACCGGGGAGCTGTTTTTT.

The chain links TRBV3-1 (or the pseudogene TRBV3-2) to TRBJ1-4; D may be TRBD1 (6 bases). Per germline, CDR1 LGHDT and CDR2 YNNKEL (reference sequence). This CDR3 is 14 amino acids long. The germline V and J ends were trimmed by 1 base and 3 bases, with 6 bases remaining between them. The CDR3 nucleotides read TGTGCCAGCAGCCAAGGGACAGCTAATGAAAAACTGTTTTTT. Translation: CASSQGTANEKLFF.

The chain combines TRBV6-6 with TRBJ1-1; unclear D gene. Germline CDR1 MNHNY, CDR2 SVGAGI (reference sequence). V was trimmed by 0 bases and J by 1 base, leaving 6 bases between them. The CDR3 is 14 amino acids. The CDR3 nucleotides read TGTGCCAGCAGTTACTCTCGCGGGAACACTGAAGCTTTCTTT. It is translated as CASSYSRGNTEAFF.

There are a few counts of this clone. The chain recombines TRBV14 with TRBJ2-7; D may be TRBD2 (6 bases). The CDR3 is 12 residues long. The V gene's germline CDR1 is SGHDN and CDR2 FVKESK. The ends were cut back, 8 bases at V and 1 base at J, with 9 bases in the middle. DNA for the CDR3: TGTGCCAGCGGGAGGTCGTCCTACGAGCAGTACTTC. It encodes CASGRSSYEQYF.

The genes are TRBV5-4 and TRBJ1-4; 7 bases are shared with TRBD1. Germline values: CDR1 SGHNT, CDR2 YYREEE (reference sequence). Trimming removed 5 bases from V and 0 bases from J; junction bases left unmatched: 4. The CDR3 is 15 residues long. The CDR3 coding sequence is TGTGCCAGCAGGCCAGGGGGAGCAACTAATGAAAAACTGTTTTTT. This translates into CASRPGGATNEKLFF.

CDR3: CASAQTGQAFFYNSPLHF. CDR3 bases: TGTGCCAGCGCCCAAACGGGACAGGCTTTTTTCTATAATTCACCCCTCCACTTT. V gene TRBV27 combines with J gene TRBJ1-6; 8 bases are shared with TRBD1. CDR3 length: 18 amino acids. V was pared by 8 bases and J by 3 bases, with 15 bases of the junction left unmatched. The germline CDR1 and CDR2 sequences are MNHEY and SMNVEV (reference sequence).

DNA for the CDR3: TGTGCCAGCAGTAACGGGGTTGGGCAGAGGTACCAAGAGACCCAGTACTTC. It encodes CASSNGVGQRYQETQYF. The rearrangement links TRBV5-6 to TRBJ2-5, with a possible D match to TRBD2 (5 bases). In germline, CDR1 is SGHDT, CDR2 YYEEEE. V dropped 5 bases and J dropped 0 bases, with 20 bases sitting between them. The CDR3 contains 17 residues.

This clone has only one observation. This chain connects TRBV6-5 to TRBJ2-1; TRBD2 aligns across 8 bases. Trimming cost V 5 bases and J 4 bases; bases outside gene matches: 4. CDR3 size: 14 residues. The germline V gene has CDR1 MNHEY and CDR2 SVGAGI. In nucleotides, the CDR3 is TGTGCCAGCAGTAGCGGGAGTTCTTACAATGAGCAGTTCTTC. Protein: CASSSGSSYNEQFF.

The V and J genes are TRBV7-2 and TRBJ1-1; 8 positions agree with TRBD1. Germline CDR1 is SGHTA and CDR2 is FQGNSA. This CDR3 comprises 15 residues. Losses at the gene ends were 1 base for V and 0 bases for J; bases not matched to a gene: 1. The CDR3 sequence is CASSLGQGMNTEAFF. The CDR3, as DNA: TGTGCCAGCAGCTTAGGACAGGGGATGAACACTGAAGCTTTCTTT.

This clone was seen a few times. The CDR3 sequence is CASSQSTASGNTIYF. The DNA of the CDR3 is TGCGCCAGCAGCCAATCAACAGCCTCTGGAAACACCATATATTTT. The chain couples TRBV4-1 to TRBJ1-3; D is unresolved. V gave up 2 bases and J gave up 0 bases, with 8 bases separating them. The CDR3 length is 15 residues. The germline CDR1 and CDR2 sequences are MGHRA and YSYEKL.

The J gene is TRBJ2-1, the V gene TRBV6-5; D might be TRBD2 (6 bases). CDR3 length equals 14 residues. Trimming cost V 7 bases and J 3 bases, with 13 bases left between them. CDR1 is MNHEY and CDR2 is SVGAGI in the germline V gene. The CDR3 region has the DNA TGTGCCAGCAAGGTCGGGACTTACTACAATGAGCAGTTCTTC. Translated: CASKVGTYYNEQFF.

This chain links TRBV20-1 with TRBJ2-1; the D gene is possibly TRBD2 (6 bases). V shed 3 bases and J shed 7 bases, with 22 bases lying between them. Per the germline V gene, CDR1 is DFQATT and CDR2 is SNEGSKA (reference sequence). The CDR3 is 16 amino acids. The DNA for the CDR3 is TGCAGTGCTAGTCCGGTAGCGGATACTCTACGGAATGAGCAGTTCTTC. The encoded protein is CSASPVADTLRNEQFF.

This clone turned up a few times. The V call is TRBV28, the J call TRBJ1-2; no clear D. V lost 6 bases and J lost 8, with 13 bases in between. The CDR3 runs to 12 residues. The germline gives CDR1 MDHEN, CDR2 SYDVKM. DNA of the CDR3: TGTGCCAGCAGGCCTCCAAAGGAGGGCTACACCTTC. This translates into CASRPPKEGYTF.

The chain carries TRBV27 and TRBJ2-7; D ambiguous. V was cut by 2 bases and J by 7 bases, with 12 bases left in between. The CDR3 contains 13 residues. Germline V gene data show CDR1 as MNHEY and CDR2 as SMNVEV (reference sequence). The CDR3 bases are TGTGCCAGCAGTTTAACCCCCCTACGGGAGCAGTACTTC. As protein: CASSLTPLREQYF.

The V call is TRBV20-1, the J call TRBJ2-1; D unclear. From germline, CDR1 is DFQATT and CDR2 SNEGSKA (reference sequence). Trimming took 5 bases from V and 5 from J, leaving 7 bases between them. The CDR3 spans 11 residues. DNA for the CDR3: TGCAGTGCTCTCCGAGACAATGAGCAGTTCTTC. Translated: CSALRDNEQFF.

This clone was detected once. The rearrangement links TRBV5-1 to TRBJ2-4; maybe TRBD2 (6 bases). The CDR3 has 14 residues. Germline CDR1 reads SGHRS; CDR2 reads YFSETQ. The V and J ends lost 8 bases and 4 bases respectively, with 16 bases between them. Here the CDR3 DNA reads TGCGCCAGAGAAACCTTAGCGGAAAAAAACATTCAGTACTTC. Translating it yields CARETLAEKNIQYF.

This clone was observed a few times. The J gene is TRBJ2-7, the V gene TRBV3-1 (or the pseudogene TRBV3-2); 12 bases agree with TRBD1. This CDR3 has 16 amino acids. Germline CDR1 reads LGHDT; CDR2 reads YNNKEL (reference sequence). V lost 1 base, J lost 7 bases, and 8 bases stayed unmatched. The CDR3: CASSQVSGQGALEQYF. The CDR3 DNA reads TGTGCCAGCAGCCAAGTCTCGGGACAGGGGGCCCTGGAGCAGTACTTC.